This T cell receptor (beta chain) appears in the sequencing data of a study of blood T cells in healthy people across ages. Study context: About one barcoded beta molecule per two T cells was the capture yield of template switching.

Overall study findings and caveats: Both higher diversity and more naive CD4+ cells marked long-lived donors when set against aged donors.

This clonotype occurred a few times. The antigen is undetermined. The authors ran a second PCR of 7 to 11 cycles using a sample-barcoded 5' primer and a J-beta primer mix. TCRdb fed the 5' RACE reads into MiXCR, producing one record per CDR3 protein. This repertoire shows 800,000 or so distinct CDR3 sequences, 35% to 60% found once; its top ten account for around a sixth. Germline values: CDR1 SGHTA, CDR2 FQGNSA. V lost 5 bases to trimming and J lost 6 bases; unmatched junction nucleotides: 7. CDR3 length equals 14 residues. In terms of origin and age, donors were healthy Caucasian individuals from Russia aged about 6 to 90. Samples had at least 6 million PBMCs isolated from them.

Specimen: blood. The chain carries TRBV7-2 and TRBJ1-2; the match to TRBD1 covers 9 bases. The sequence was obtained from a man older than 75 in good health. Here the CDR3 reads CASSVNRGRDGYTF. The CDR3, as DNA: TGTGCCAGCAGCGTCAACAGGGGGCGAGATGGCTACACCTTC.